This T cell receptor beta chain appears in the sequencing data of a study of cytomegalovirus exposure and HLA in healthy donors (dated by TCRdb to about 2017). Turning to the overall study: In an earlier analysis of some 550 of the donors, about 260 Gb of sequence data and approximately 120 million unique TCR beta sequences from about 180 million T cells were reported. Around 300 gigabases of sequencing data and tens of millions of unique TCR sequences were included in an early release covering about 620 HLA-typed donors. Of the roughly 400 genotyped donors, roughly 85% fell in the genetic ancestry cluster associated with self-reported Caucasian donors. The study aimed to test whether signatures of past pathogen exposure could be identified by cataloging public T cell receptors. The study profiled the T cell repertoires of 500 to 800 subjects by immunosequencing and related them to cytomegalovirus serostatus. In addition to the first cohort of about 650 subjects, a separate validation cohort of 130 or so different subjects was used. To predict cytomegalovirus infection status, the study combined high-throughput TCR immunosequencing, statistical association of individual TCRs with disease status, and machine learning. A later analysis re-examined previously published TCR beta repertoires from around 670 donors and added high-resolution HLA genotyping to investigate patterns of TCR occurrence. In the later analysis, no new phenotypic data were used to find candidate immune exposures; instead, reliance was placed on TCR beta sequences and their occurrence across donors. An earlier analysis of several hundred of the donors applied high-throughput TCR beta sequencing to assess whether each TCR beta V gene segment acted as functional or pseudogenic. Donor age, sex, ethnicity and CMV serostatus were collected together with the repertoire data. In a later genetic analysis, genome-wide SNP genotypes for about 55% of the roughly 700 donors were used, and that subset was treated as a discovery cohort. All discovery cohort repertoires had been generated on a single sequencing platform. HLA typing covered class I and class II loci at four-digit resolution. The number of donors typed differed by locus, with 629-630 for A, B, C, DRB1 and DQB1, 522 for DQA1, about 610 for DPA1, and 450 to 480 for DPB1. Four to six DR-DQ haplotypes were handled as single units for association and clustering, since linkage in the cohort was strong. Among about 410 genotyped donors of the cohort, an average of roughly 230,000 unique TCR beta nucleotide sequences was sequenced per donor, of which about 19% were non-productive.

The germline V gene (reference sequence) specifies SGHNT as CDR1 and YYREEE as CDR2. From its cysteine to its phenylalanine, the CDR3 spans 15 amino acids. Only the CDR3 DNA is retained, 45 bases long and in frame from the first base. Here V drops 4 bases and J drops 4 bases, and the junction holds 5 bases not matched to any gene. Study-wide conclusions, independent of this receptor: Cytomegalovirus status was reported to be diagnosed by the classifier with high specificity and sensitivity in both the original and validation cohorts. According to a later analysis, parvovirus B19, influenza, CMV and Epstein-Barr virus appeared linked to several top co-occurrence clusters. Because HLA typing was unavailable for some donors at each locus, only the typed subset was used in association tests. Most CMV-associated TCR beta chains appeared to be HLA-restricted in a later analysis, and the HLA associations seemed to be driven largely by CMV exposure. Assigning TCR associations to individual alleles was difficult when HLA alleles, especially DR and DQ, strongly co-occurred. In a later genetic analysis, fewer N-insertions in productive TCRs were reported among donors in an Asian-associated ancestry cluster than the roughly 700-donor mean. In a later analysis, TCR association rates were found to vary across HLA loci, with the most associated TCRs seen for DRB1 alleles and the fewest for HLA-C alleles. Linkage disequilibrium might explain the correlated functional status among segregating V segments, but an unknown experimental factor could not be excluded. Because counts were too low, 15 to 20 rarely observed V segments, including chromosome 9 orphons, were excluded from the earlier analysis of a few hundred of the donors. Roughly uniform sequencing depth across donors was assumed in presence/absence analyses, although this assumption may not hold. In a later genetic analysis, a missense DCLRE1C variant was associated with V-gene and J-gene trimming of TCR beta chains, and the association was replicated in an independent cohort. In the study, approximately 150 TCR beta chains were listed as associated with cytomegalovirus. A further reported finding was that TCR beta sequences accurately predicted the HLA-A and HLA-B alleles for most subjects in the first cohort. The 87-base-pair reads could not distinguish some IMGT-functional V segments, including TRBV6-2 and TRBV6-3, so those segments were excluded. A cluster of highly shared sequence variants was judged likely to represent a technical artifact of the sequencing pipeline. At a false discovery rate of 0.05, a later analysis linked under 20,000 TCR beta sequences to specific HLA alleles. While some public TCRs were present in many individuals, most TCR sequences turned up only very rarely across donors. Immune exposure information for the cohort was limited to CMV serostatus. An earlier analysis of around 600 of the donors showed that most TCR beta V segments appeared in productive rearrangements either about 90% or about 30% of the time, which broadly matched IMGT annotations. A later analysis found that HLA-associated TCR beta chains were more clonally expanded and had lower generation probabilities than equally common non-associated chains. In this cohort, only TCR beta chains were sequenced, and detectable features were limited by the absence of alpha or paired-chain data. Three of the identified cytomegalovirus-associated TCR beta chains were confirmed in vitro to be specific for cytomegalovirus antigens. It was suggested by the authors that the approach could potentially be generalized to other disease states and immunological phenotypes.

As concerns this clone: Its antigen target is currently unknown. Qualities for individual bases were not recorded, and no much larger clone is one base off.

Library preparation was by the immunoSEQ multiplex PCR assay. For the multiplex PCR, a mixture combining 60 forward primers for TCR Vbeta segments and 13 reverse primers for TCR Jbeta segments was used. The CDR3 region of rearranged TCR beta genes was amplified from genomic DNA by a multiplex PCR assay. On the Illumina HiSeq System, the amplified TCR beta libraries were sequenced as 87-base-pair reads. On the authors' methods: A later analysis tallied roughly 76 million unique TCR beta chains across the 666 repertoires, and about 12 million of those chains were shared by two or more donors. Raw reads were error-corrected and collapsed into unique sequences by a nearest-neighbor algorithm in which closely related sequences were merged to remove PCR and sequencing errors. Alignment of CDR3 sequences to IMGT reference sequences was used to assign V, D and J gene segments. For a sequence to be retained, a match of at least six nucleotides to both a V gene segment and a J gene segment was required. Rearrangements were called productive when the CDR3 lacked stop codons and stayed in frame with V and J; all others were non-productive. CDR3 was defined according to IMGT convention as the region running from the second conserved V-encoded cysteine to the conserved J-encoded phenylalanine. The earlier analysis of about 590 of the donors excluded sequences that lacked an unambiguous match to a single V gene segment. In an earlier analysis of some 590 of the donors, a V segment was called functional when productive rearrangements were above 56.7%, and segregating when the standard deviation between donors exceeded 5%. A statistical classification framework was built for diagnosing cytomegalovirus status from the catalog of TCR beta chain sequences. In a later analysis, TCR nucleotide sequences were compared against IMGT/GENE-DB human TR gene sequences so that V and J genes could be assigned. The TCRdist pipeline was used in a later analysis to assign CDR3 sequences and most-parsimonious VDJ recombination scenarios. A later analysis defined each TCR beta chain by its CDR3 amino acid sequence plus V-gene family, and excluded reads lacking a unique V-gene family. To address suspected cross-contamination and a sequencing artifact, a later analysis removed 592 highly shared, low-generation-probability nucleotide sequences. For each public chain, a later analysis derived a clonal expansion index from normalized ranks of inferred template counts within each repertoire. Generation probabilities in a later analysis came from a VDJ recombination model fitted to out-of-frame rearrangements, and those results were checked against IGoR. A later analysis scored TCR-TCR, TCR-HLA and TCR-CMV co-occurrence with hypergeometric tests, applying a repertoire-size bias correction to TCR pairs. To estimate false discovery rates, a later analysis permuted the HLA or CMV assignments 20 times. A later analysis grouped co-occurring TCRs with DBSCAN, adding TCRdist sequence similarity when clustering within HLA-allele-positive subsets. For co-occurrence clustering, repertoires with fewer than 30,000 or more than 120,000 public chains were excluded, along with roughly 5 repertoires with anomalous nucleotide sharing. As stored in TCRdb, this immuneACCESS dataset retains in-frame rearrangements with V and J assigned. A fraction of the clones does not appear; measured against another copy, unresolved V genes explain less than half of the discrepancy, and the remainder lacks a known reason. The V and J calls and the clone size are those of that table, but D and trimming were determined from the DNA. The sample profile shows some 150,000 clones; about 60% of them were found once. 6% to 8.5% of the sample lies in the top ten.

In total, more than 500 healthy bone marrow donors made up the cohort. All cohort members were sampled while nominally healthy, although unrecorded immune exposures were likely present. The donor tested CMV seropositive, placing the donor among the 289 seropositive members of the cohort. Every donor gave a peripheral blood sample, and the peripheral blood mononuclear cells from that sample were used for TCR beta sequencing. The Qiagen DNeasy Blood Extraction Kit was used to extract genomic DNA from the blood cell samples. Sequenced material: PBMCs. The chain was built from TRBV5-4 and TRBJ1-5; TRBD1 fits 10 bases in the junction. The TCR was taken from a woman between 55 and 75 years old in good health and CMV-seropositive. The CDR3 in this case is CASSPGQGLNQPQHF. The DNA sequence is as follows: TGTGCCAGCAGCCCGGGACAGGGGCTTAATCAGCCCCAGCATTTT.